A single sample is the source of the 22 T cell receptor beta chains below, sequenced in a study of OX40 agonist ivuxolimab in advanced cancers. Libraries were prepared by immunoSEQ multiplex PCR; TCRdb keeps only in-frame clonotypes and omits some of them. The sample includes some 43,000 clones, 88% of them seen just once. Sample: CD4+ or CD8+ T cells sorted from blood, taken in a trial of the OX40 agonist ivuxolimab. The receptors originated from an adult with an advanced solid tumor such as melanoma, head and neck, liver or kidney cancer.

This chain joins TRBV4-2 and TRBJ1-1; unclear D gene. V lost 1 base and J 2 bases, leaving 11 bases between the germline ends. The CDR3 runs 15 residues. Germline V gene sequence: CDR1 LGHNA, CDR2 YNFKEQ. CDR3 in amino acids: CASSQGFQRNTEAFF. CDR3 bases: TGTGCCAGCAGCCAAGGATTCCAGAGAAACACTGAAGCTTTCTTT.

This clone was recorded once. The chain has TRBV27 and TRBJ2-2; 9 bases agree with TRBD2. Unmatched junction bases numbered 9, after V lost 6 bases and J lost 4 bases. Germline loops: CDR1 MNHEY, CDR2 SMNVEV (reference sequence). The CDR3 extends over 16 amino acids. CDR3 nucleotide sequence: TGTGCCAGCAGGCTTAGCGGGAGCCAGGGCACCGGGGAGCTGTTTTTT. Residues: CASRLSGSQGTGELFF.

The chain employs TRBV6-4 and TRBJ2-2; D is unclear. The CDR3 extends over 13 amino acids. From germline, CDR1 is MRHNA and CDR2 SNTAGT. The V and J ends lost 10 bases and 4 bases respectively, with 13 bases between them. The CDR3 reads CATRVTITGELFF. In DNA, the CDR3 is TGTGCCACCCGGGTTACGATCACCGGGGAGCTGTTTTTT.

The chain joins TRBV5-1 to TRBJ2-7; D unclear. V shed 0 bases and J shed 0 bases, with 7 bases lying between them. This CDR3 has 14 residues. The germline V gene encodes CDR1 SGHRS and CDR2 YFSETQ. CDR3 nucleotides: TGCGCCAGCAGCTTGGGGGTCTCCTCCTACGAGCAGTACTTC. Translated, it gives CASSLGVSSYEQYF.

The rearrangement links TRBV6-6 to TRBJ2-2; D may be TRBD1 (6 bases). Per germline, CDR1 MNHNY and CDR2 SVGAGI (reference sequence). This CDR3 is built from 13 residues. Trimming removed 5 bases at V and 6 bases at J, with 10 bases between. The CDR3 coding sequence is TGTGCCAGCAGTAGACAGGTTCCCGGGGAGCTGTTTTTT. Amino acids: CASSRQVPGELFF.

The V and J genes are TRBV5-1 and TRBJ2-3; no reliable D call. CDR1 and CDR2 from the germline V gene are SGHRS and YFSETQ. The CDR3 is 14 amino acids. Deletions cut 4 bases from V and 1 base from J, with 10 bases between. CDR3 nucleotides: TGCGCCAGCAGCCCGGGTGATGGCACAGATACGCAGTATTTT. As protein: CASSPGDGTDTQYF.

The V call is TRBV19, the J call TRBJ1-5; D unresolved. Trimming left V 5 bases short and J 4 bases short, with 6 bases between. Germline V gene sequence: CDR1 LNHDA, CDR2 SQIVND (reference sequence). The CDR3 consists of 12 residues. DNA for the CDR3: TGTGCCAGTAGTCTCCGAAATCAGCCCCAGCATTTT. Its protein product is CASSLRNQPQHF.

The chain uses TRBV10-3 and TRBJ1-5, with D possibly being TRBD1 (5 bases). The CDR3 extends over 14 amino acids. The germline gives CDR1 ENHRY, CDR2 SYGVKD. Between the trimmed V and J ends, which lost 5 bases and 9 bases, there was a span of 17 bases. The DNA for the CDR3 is TGTGCCATCAGTAAGGGGCCCCCGAATTGGCCCCAGCATTTT. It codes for CAISKGPPNWPQHF.

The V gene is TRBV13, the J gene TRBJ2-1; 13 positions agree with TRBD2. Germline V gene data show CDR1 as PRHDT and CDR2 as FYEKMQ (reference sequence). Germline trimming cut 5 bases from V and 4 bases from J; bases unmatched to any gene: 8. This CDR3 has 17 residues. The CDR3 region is CASSPGLAGDKYNEQFF. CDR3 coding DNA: TGTGCCAGCAGCCCAGGACTAGCGGGAGATAAATACAATGAGCAGTTCTTC.

CDR3 sequence: CAGRGYYGYTF. In DNA form, the CDR3 reads TGTGCCGGCAGGGGGTACTATGGCTACACCTTC. This chain joins TRBV30 and TRBJ1-2; 7 positions agree with TRBD1. The germline gives CDR1 GTSNPN, CDR2 SVGIG (reference sequence). Losses at the gene ends were 8 bases for V and 3 bases for J; bases not matched to a gene: 3. The CDR3 is made up of 11 amino acids.

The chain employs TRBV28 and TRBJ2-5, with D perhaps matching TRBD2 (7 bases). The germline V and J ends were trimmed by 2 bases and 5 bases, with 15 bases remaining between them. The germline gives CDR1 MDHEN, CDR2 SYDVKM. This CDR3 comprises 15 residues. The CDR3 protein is CASSLGGAGLETQYF. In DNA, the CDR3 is TGTGCCAGCAGTTTAGGGGGGGCGGGGCTGGAGACCCAGTACTTC.

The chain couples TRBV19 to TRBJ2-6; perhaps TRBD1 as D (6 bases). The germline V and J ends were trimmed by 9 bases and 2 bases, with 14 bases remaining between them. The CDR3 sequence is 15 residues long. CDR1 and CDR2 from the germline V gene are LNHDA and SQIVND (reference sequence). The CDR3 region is CASRPQGTGANVLTF. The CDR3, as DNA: TGTGCCAGCAGACCCCAGGGGACTGGGGCCAACGTCCTGACTTTC.

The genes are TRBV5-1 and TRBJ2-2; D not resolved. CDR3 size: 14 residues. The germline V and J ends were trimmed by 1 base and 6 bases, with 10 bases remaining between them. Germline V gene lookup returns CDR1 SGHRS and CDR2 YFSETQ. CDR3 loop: CASSLWRPSGELFF. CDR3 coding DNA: TGCGCCAGCAGCTTGTGGCGGCCGTCCGGGGAGCTGTTTTTT.

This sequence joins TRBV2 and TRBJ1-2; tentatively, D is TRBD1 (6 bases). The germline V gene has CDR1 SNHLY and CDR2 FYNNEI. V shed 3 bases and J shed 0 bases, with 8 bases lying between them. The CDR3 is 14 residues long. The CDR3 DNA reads TGTGCCAGCAGTGATTGGACAGCTAACTATGGCTACACCTTC. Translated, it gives CASSDWTANYGYTF.

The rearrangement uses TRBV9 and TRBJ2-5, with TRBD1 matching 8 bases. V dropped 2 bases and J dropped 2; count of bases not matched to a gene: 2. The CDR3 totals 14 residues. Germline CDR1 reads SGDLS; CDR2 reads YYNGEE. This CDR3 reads CASSVGDRQETQYF. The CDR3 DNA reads TGTGCCAGCAGCGTTGGGGACAGGCAAGAGACCCAGTACTTC.

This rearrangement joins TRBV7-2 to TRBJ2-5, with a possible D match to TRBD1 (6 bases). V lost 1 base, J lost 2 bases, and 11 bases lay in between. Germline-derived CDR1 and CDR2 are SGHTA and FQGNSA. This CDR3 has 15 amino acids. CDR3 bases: TGTGCCAGCAGCTTAGGTGGACAGTTGCAAGAGACCCAGTACTTC. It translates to CASSLGGQLQETQYF.

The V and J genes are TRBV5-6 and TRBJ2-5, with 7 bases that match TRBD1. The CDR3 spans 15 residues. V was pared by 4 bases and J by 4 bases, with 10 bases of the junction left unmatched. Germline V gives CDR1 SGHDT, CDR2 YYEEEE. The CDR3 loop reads CASSTWTGPRETQYF. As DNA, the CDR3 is TGTGCCAGCAGCACCTGGACAGGACCACGAGAGACCCAGTACTTC.

CDR3 sequence (DNA): TGTGCCAGCTCACTCCGGGAGGGTGGCACTGGAAACACCATATATTTT. Protein: CASSLREGGTGNTIYF. J is TRBJ1-3 and V is TRBV18, with unresolved D. This CDR3 has 16 amino acids. Trimming removed 4 bases at V and 2 bases at J, with 15 bases between. CDR1 KGHSH and CDR2 LQKENI come from the germline V gene.

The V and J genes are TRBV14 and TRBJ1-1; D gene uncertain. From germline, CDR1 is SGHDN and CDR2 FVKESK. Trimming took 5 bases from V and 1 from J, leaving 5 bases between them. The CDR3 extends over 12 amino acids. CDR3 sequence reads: CASSNPNTEAFF. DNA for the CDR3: TGTGCCAGCAGCAACCCGAACACTGAAGCTTTCTTT.

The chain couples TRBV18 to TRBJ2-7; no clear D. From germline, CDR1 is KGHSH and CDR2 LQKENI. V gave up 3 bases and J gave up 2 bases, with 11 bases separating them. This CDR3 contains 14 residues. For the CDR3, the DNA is TGTGCCAGCTCACCCCGCGGACCGGCCTACGAGCAGTACTTC. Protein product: CASSPRGPAYEQYF. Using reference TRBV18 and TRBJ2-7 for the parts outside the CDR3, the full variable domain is NAGVMQNPRHLVRRRGQEARLRCSPMKGHSHVYWYRQLPEEGLKFMVYLQKENIIDESGMPKERFSAEFPKEGPSILRIQQVVRGDSAAYFCASSPRGPAYEQYFGPGTRLTVT.

The CDR3 DNA sequence: TGTGCCAGCAGTTCCGGGACAGGGAACACTGAAGCTTTCTTT. Its protein is CASSSGTGNTEAFF. The chain uses TRBV28 and TRBJ1-1, with 8 bases identical to TRBD1. Looked up from germline, CDR1 is MDHEN and CDR2 is SYDVKM. Trimming took 4 bases from V and 1 from J; bases not matched to a gene: 2. This CDR3 is 14 amino acids long.

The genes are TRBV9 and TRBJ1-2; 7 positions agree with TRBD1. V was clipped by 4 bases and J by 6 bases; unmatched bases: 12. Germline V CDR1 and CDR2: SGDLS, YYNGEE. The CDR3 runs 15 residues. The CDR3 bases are TGTGCCAGCAGCAATACCGGGACAGCTCAGAATGGCTACACCTTC. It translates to CASSNTGTAQNGYTF.